Listed here are 29 T cell receptor beta chains from one sample, sequenced in a study of response to subunit inactivated influenza vaccine. TCRdb re-analysed the RT-PCR reads in MiXCR, keeping a single row per CDR3 protein. The sample shows about 520,000 distinct CDR3 sequences, around 7.9% of them seen only once. The sequences come from PBMCs from blood, collected 23 months after vaccination. These receptors all stem from a man between 50 and 75 years old who received an inactivated influenza vaccine.

The chain employs TRBV20-1 and TRBJ2-7; 12 bases line up with TRBD2. J lost 7 bases, V lost 0 bases, and 10 bases had no gene match. CDR1 and CDR2 (germline): DFQATT, SNEGSKA (reference sequence). The CDR3 totals 16 residues. In DNA form, the CDR3 reads TGCAGTGCTAGAGATCGTAGACTAGCGGGAGCGGGGGAGCAGTACTTC. Its protein is CSARDRRLAGAGEQYF.

This clonotype appeared many times. The CDR3 DNA reads as TGTGCCAGTAGTGGACGGATTAACTATGGCTACACCTTC. Translating it yields CASSGRINYGYTF. The genes are TRBV19 and TRBJ1-2; no clear D gene. The ends were cut back, 5 bases at V and 1 base at J, with 8 bases in the middle. The germline gives CDR1 LNHDA, CDR2 SQIVND (reference sequence). This CDR3 is built from 13 residues.

This chain joins TRBV10-3 and TRBJ2-1; 11 nucleotides align to TRBD2. The germline CDR1 and CDR2 sequences are ENHRY and SYGVKD. Germline trimming cut 4 bases from V and 8 bases from J; bases unmatched to any gene: 4. The CDR3 is 14 residues long. The CDR3 DNA is TGTGCCATCAGTGCGACTAGCGGGATTGATGAGCAGTTCTTC. Protein sequence: CAISATSGIDEQFF.

The genes are TRBV3-1 and TRBJ2-1; 13 bases agree with TRBD2. The CDR3 length is 16 residues. Germline V gives CDR1 LGHDT, CDR2 YNNKEL (reference sequence). With 4 bases clipped from V and 2 bases from J, the junction kept 2 bases outside the gene matches. CDR3 sequence (DNA): TGTGCCAGCAGCCCGACTAGCGGGGGGACCTACAATGAGCAGTTCTTC. Amino acids: CASSPTSGGTYNEQFF.

J is TRBJ2-7 and V is TRBV10-3; no definite D call. The CDR3 extends over 14 amino acids. The V end was cut by 4 bases, the J end by 0 bases, with 10 bases between. Germline assignment: CDR1 ENHRY and CDR2 SYGVKD. Written as DNA, the CDR3 is TGTGCCATCAGTGGGTCAGAGAGCTCCTACGAGCAGTACTTC. Amino acid sequence: CAISGSESSYEQYF.

This clonotype was counted at least ten times. The rearrangement joins TRBV6-5 to TRBJ2-7; possibly TRBD2 for D (5 bases). CDR3 length equals 15 residues. Trimming shortened V by 0 bases and J by 2 bases, and 11 bases separated the two germline ends. Germline CDR1 reads MNHEY; CDR2 reads SVGAGI. CDR3 sequence (DNA): TGTGCCAGCAGTTACTCGATCTCGGGGACCTACGAGCAGTACTTC. Protein: CASSYSISGTYEQYF.

The sample holds a few counts of this clonotype. V gene TRBV6-1 combines with J gene TRBJ2-1, with D possibly being TRBD2 (6 bases). Germline CDR1 reads MNHNS; CDR2 reads SASEGT. The CDR3 consists of 14 residues. The V end lost 6 bases, the J end lost 12 bases, and 21 bases lay between the germline ends. CDR3 nucleotides: TGTGCCAGCAGCCTTACCCAGACTAGTCCAAGGCAGTTCTTC. Translated: CASSLTQTSPRQFF.

This clonotype was seen many times. J is TRBJ1-1 and V is TRBV2; no firm D call. Germline V CDR1 and CDR2: SNHLY, FYNNEI. CDR3 size: 14 residues. Deletions cut 5 bases from V and 0 bases from J, with 10 bases between. In DNA, the CDR3 is TGTGCCAGCAGTTCCTCCAGCATGAACACTGAAGCTTTCTTT. This codes for CASSSSSMNTEAFF.

The V gene is TRBV20-1, the J gene TRBJ2-3; TRBD2 matches 12 bases. Germline CDR1 and CDR2: DFQATT and SNEGSKA (reference sequence). J lost 5 bases, V lost 4 bases, and 4 bases had no gene match. The CDR3 consists of 14 residues. The CDR3 DNA is TGCAGTGCTACTAGCGGGGGGGCTCGAGATACGCAGTATTTT. Its protein is CSATSGGARDTQYF.

In its sample, this clonotype was seen many times. V and J are TRBV11-3 and TRBJ2-5, with 11 bases matching TRBD2. V shed 5 bases and J 2 bases; nucleotides not matched to a gene: 7. The CDR3 is made up of 16 amino acids. Looked up from germline, CDR1 is SGHNT and CDR2 is YENEEA. CDR3 amino acids: CASSLRTSGFQETQYF. In DNA, the CDR3 is TGTGCCAGCAGCCTCCGGACTAGCGGGTTTCAAGAGACCCAGTACTTC.

This clonotype showed up just a few times. The chain carries TRBV10-2 and TRBJ2-7; D is perhaps TRBD1 or TRBD2 (5 bases each). Between the trimmed V and J ends, which lost 7 bases and 4 bases, there was a span of 17 bases. The CDR3 spans 14 residues. The germline CDR1 and CDR2 sequences are WSHSY and SAAADI. The CDR3, as DNA: TGCGCCAGCACGAGGGACGGGGAGTCATACGAGCAGTACTTC. Translating gives CASTRDGESYEQYF.

The chain has TRBV20-1 and TRBJ1-2; 8 bases map to TRBD1. The germline CDR1 and CDR2 sequences are DFQATT and SNEGSKA (reference sequence). With 6 bases clipped from V and 6 bases from J, the junction kept 15 bases outside the gene matches. This CDR3 is 15 amino acids long. CDR3 loop: CSAIPPRTGSHGYTF. CDR3 DNA sequence: TGCAGTGCAATCCCACCTCGGACAGGGTCCCATGGCTACACCTTC.

This clonotype was seen only a few times. The rearrangement joins TRBV9 to TRBJ2-1; D might be TRBD1 or TRBD2, each matching 5 bases. The V and J ends lost 3 bases and 10 bases respectively, with 17 bases between them. The CDR3 loop spans 14 amino acids. Germline V gene sequence: CDR1 SGDLS, CDR2 YYNGEE. The CDR3 DNA follows: TGTGCCAGCAGCGGCCGGGACCAACCAAGAGAGCAGTTCTTC. Protein: CASSGRDQPREQFF.

The chain carries TRBV5-6 and TRBJ1-1, with D hard to call. The CDR3 totals 12 residues. The germline CDR1 and CDR2 sequences are SGHDT and YYEEEE. V lost 2 bases and J 5 bases, leaving 7 bases between the germline ends. In DNA, the CDR3 is TGTGCCAGCAGCTTTACAGCTACTGAAGCTTTCTTT. This sequence encodes CASSFTATEAFF.

This clonotype was picked up a small number of times. This chain links TRBV29-1 with TRBJ2-1; D is unresolved. The CDR3 sequence is 11 residues long. V dropped 6 bases and J dropped 7 bases, with 10 bases sitting between them. Germline CDR1 SQVTM, CDR2 ANQGSEA. The CDR3 protein is CSVYPLNEQFF. As DNA, the CDR3 is TGCAGCGTCTACCCTTTAAATGAGCAGTTCTTC.

This clonotype has only a few counts. At one end, the junction sequence differs from germline, possibly due to a read error. The rearrangement uses TRBV29-1 and TRBJ1-4; 7 bases map to TRBD1. CDR3 length equals 15 residues. Germline CDR1 reads SQVTM; CDR2 reads ANQGSEA. This chain's CDR3 is CSVKRGTDHNKKLFF. In DNA, the CDR3 is TGCAGCGTCAAACGGGGGACAGACCATAATAAAAAACTGTTTTTT.

In its sample, this clonotype was seen a few times. The chain employs TRBV20-1 and TRBJ1-1; D is perhaps TRBD1 (6 bases). Germline V gene sequence: CDR1 DFQATT, CDR2 SNEGSKA (reference sequence). The CDR3 is 14 residues long. Between the trimmed V and J ends, which lost 1 base and 2 bases, there was a span of 11 bases. CDR3 in DNA: TGCAGTGCTAGAGCCCGGGGGCCTAACACTGAAGCTTTCTTT. Its translation: CSARARGPNTEAFF.

This clonotype was detected a few times. The gene calls are TRBV7-2 and TRBJ2-3; 7 bases are shared with TRBD2. Germline lookup yields CDR1 SGHTA and CDR2 FQGNSA. V was clipped by 3 bases and J by 2 bases; unmatched bases: 8. This CDR3 region has 16 residues. The CDR3 protein is CASSLGGSPSTDTQYF. The DNA for the CDR3 is TGTGCCAGCAGCTTGGGGGGGAGCCCCTCCACAGATACGCAGTATTTT.

The rearrangement links TRBV7-2 to TRBJ2-7; 8 bases fit TRBD2. The CDR3 runs to 15 residues. From germline, CDR1 is SGHTA and CDR2 FQGNSA. With 5 bases clipped from V and 2 bases from J, the junction kept 8 bases outside the gene matches. In DNA, the CDR3 is TGTGCCAGCAGCCTTAGCGGGGCCGTTGCCTACGAGCAGTACTTC. The encoded protein is CASSLSGAVAYEQYF.

The rearrangement uses TRBV7-9 and TRBJ2-7, with D possibly TRBD1 on 7 matching bases. The germline CDR1 and CDR2 sequences are SEHNR and FQNEAQ (reference sequence). The V end was cut by 3 bases, the J end by 6 bases, with 12 bases between. The CDR3 has 13 amino acids. CDR3 amino acids: CASSFYRGGEQYF. The CDR3 nucleotides are TGTGCCAGCAGCTTCTACAGGGGAGGCGAGCAGTACTTC.

J is TRBJ2-3 and V is TRBV12-3 or TRBV12-4, with 14 bases aligning to TRBD2. CDR3 length equals 19 residues. V shed 6 bases and J 2 bases; nucleotides not matched to a gene: 13. CDR3 in DNA: TGTGCCAGCAGGGGCGGGACTAGCGGGAGAGGGGAATACACAGATACGCAGTATTTT. The encoded protein is CASRGGTSGRGEYTDTQYF.

This clonotype appeared many times. V and J are TRBV5-6 and TRBJ2-1; unclear D gene. Germline lookup yields CDR1 SGHDT and CDR2 YYEEEE. The CDR3 loop spans 11 amino acids. V was cut by 4 bases and J by 7 bases, with 6 bases left in between. The DNA for the CDR3 is TGTGCCAGCAGCCTTACGAATGAGCAGTTCTTC. This translates into CASSLTNEQFF. Full variable domain (missing parts from reference TRBV5-6 and TRBJ2-1): DAGVTQSPTHLIKTRGQQVTLRCSPKSGHDTVSWYQQALGQGPQFIFQYYEEEERQRGNFPDRFSGHQFPNYSSELNVNALLLGDSALYLCASSLTNEQFFGPGTRLTVL.

This clonotype was counted between two and nine times. V is TRBV20-1 and J is TRBJ1-1, with no clear D. The V end was cut by 5 bases, the J end by 4 bases, with 14 bases between. This CDR3 comprises 13 residues. Germline CDR1 is DFQATT and CDR2 is SNEGSKA (reference sequence). CDR3 in DNA: TGCAGTGCTCGCCGGGGAGGTATCACTGAAGCTTTCTTT. Translating it yields CSARRGGITEAFF.

At least ten counts were recorded for this clonotype. The CDR3 coding sequence is TGTGCCAGCAGCTTGTCCAGGGATGAGCAGTTCTTC. Its protein product is CASSLSRDEQFF. The V call is TRBV5-6, the J call TRBJ2-1, with TRBD1 as a possible D gene (5 bases). Germline CDR1 is SGHDT and CDR2 is YYEEEE. Between the trimmed V and J ends, which lost 1 base and 8 bases, there was a span of 7 bases. There are 12 residues in the CDR3.

There are a few counts of this clonotype. The V call is TRBV4-3, the J call TRBJ2-2; the D gene is possibly TRBD1 (5 bases). The V and J ends lost 1 base and 8 bases respectively, with 11 bases between them. Germline V gene lookup returns CDR1 LGHNA and CDR2 YSLEER. CDR3 length: 14 residues. The CDR3 DNA sequence: TGCGCCAGCAGCCAAGGGGGCCTGGGAGGGGAGCTGTTTTTT. Its protein product is CASSQGGLGGELFF.

The chain links TRBV20-1 to TRBJ1-5, with TRBD1 matching over 9 bases. The CDR3 is 12 amino acids. CDR1 is DFQATT, CDR2 SNEGSKA, per germline (reference sequence). The ends lost 6 bases at V and 7 bases at J; junction bases unmatched: 4. CDR3 sequence: CSAGQGFQPQHF. As DNA, the CDR3 is TGCAGTGCAGGACAGGGGTTCCAGCCCCAGCATTTT.

There are many counts of this clonotype. This rearrangement joins TRBV10-3 to TRBJ2-5; 7 bases line up with TRBD1. There are 15 residues in the CDR3. The germline V gene has CDR1 ENHRY and CDR2 SYGVKD. The ends lost 3 bases at V and 5 bases at J; junction bases unmatched: 9. The chain's CDR3 is CAISDLPIQGETQYF. The CDR3 nucleotides are TGTGCCATCAGTGATCTACCGATACAGGGGGAGACCCAGTACTTC.

This clonotype was seen a few times. This chain connects TRBV7-2 to TRBJ2-7; TRBD1 agrees at 7 bases. This CDR3 contains 14 residues. Germline trimming cut 5 bases from V and 3 bases from J; bases unmatched to any gene: 7. The germline V gene encodes CDR1 SGHTA and CDR2 FQGNSA. This CDR3 is CASSPGTENYEQYF. In nucleotides, the CDR3 is TGTGCCAGCAGCCCCGGGACAGAGAACTACGAGCAGTACTTC.

A few counts support this clonotype. The J gene is TRBJ2-1, the V gene TRBV5-1; 9 bases are a match to TRBD1. This CDR3 has 15 amino acids. Per the germline V gene, CDR1 is SGHRS and CDR2 is YFSETQ. V lost 6 bases and J lost 7; bases outside the gene matches: 11. The CDR3, as DNA: TGCGCCAGCACTGGCCCGGGGACAGGGAAAAATGAGCAGTTCTTC. This codes for CASTGPGTGKNEQFF.